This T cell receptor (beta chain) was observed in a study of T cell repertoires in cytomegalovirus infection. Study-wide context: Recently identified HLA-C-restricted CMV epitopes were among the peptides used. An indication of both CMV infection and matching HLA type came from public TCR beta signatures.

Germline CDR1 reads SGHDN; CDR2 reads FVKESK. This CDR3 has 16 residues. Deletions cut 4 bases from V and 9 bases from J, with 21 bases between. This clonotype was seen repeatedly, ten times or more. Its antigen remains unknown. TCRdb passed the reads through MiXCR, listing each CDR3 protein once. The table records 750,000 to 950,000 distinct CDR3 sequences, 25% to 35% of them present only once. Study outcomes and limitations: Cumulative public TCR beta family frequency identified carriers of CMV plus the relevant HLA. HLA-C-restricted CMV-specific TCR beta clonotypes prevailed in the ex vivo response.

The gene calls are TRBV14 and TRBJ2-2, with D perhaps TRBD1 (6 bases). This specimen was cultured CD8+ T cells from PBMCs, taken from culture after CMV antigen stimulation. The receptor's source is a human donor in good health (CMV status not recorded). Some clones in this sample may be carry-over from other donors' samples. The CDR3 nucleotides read TGTGCCAGCAGCCCAGGGGCAGGTCGGAATGTCTGGGAGCTGTTTTTT. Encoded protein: CASSPGAGRNVWELFF. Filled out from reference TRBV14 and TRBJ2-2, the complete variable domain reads EAGVTQFPSHSVIEKGQTVTLRCDPISGHDNLYWYRRVMGKEIKFLLHFVKESKQDESGMPNNRFLAERTGGTYSTLKVQPAELEDSGVYFCASSPGAGRNVWELFFGEGSRLTVL.